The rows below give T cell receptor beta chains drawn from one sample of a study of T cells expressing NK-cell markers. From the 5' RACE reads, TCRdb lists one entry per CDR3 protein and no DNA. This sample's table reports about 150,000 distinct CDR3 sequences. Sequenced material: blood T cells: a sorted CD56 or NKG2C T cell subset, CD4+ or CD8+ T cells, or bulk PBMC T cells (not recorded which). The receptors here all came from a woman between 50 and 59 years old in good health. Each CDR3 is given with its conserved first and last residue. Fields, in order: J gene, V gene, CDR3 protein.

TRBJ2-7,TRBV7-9,CASTSTGGLAGYEQYF
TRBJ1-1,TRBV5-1,CASSITGQSIEAFF
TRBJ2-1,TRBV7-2,CASSSPRTVPSSYNEQFF
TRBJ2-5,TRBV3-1,CASSQAGSYQETQYF
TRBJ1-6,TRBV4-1,CASSQGSSNSPLHF
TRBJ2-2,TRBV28,CASSLTGPGELFF
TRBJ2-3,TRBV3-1,CASSQDGPGTNTDTQYF
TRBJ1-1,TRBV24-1,CATSDPGGGNTEAFF
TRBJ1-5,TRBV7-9,CASGTGYNQPQHF
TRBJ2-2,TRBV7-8,CASSLDGWGGELFF
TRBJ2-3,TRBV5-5,CASSLAVGRTDTQYF
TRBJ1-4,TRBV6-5,CASSNTWRGNEKLFF
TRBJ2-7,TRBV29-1,CSVLGARGGQYF
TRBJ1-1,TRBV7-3,CASSKQRNTEAFF
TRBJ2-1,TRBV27,CASSFTLAYNEQFF
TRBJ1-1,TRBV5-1,CASSSLPGGPNTEAFF
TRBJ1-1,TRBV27,CASSLSRSLRGRVTEAFF
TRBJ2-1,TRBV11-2,CASSFGTSGTNEQFF
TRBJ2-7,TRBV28,CATLTVIGRSGWQYF
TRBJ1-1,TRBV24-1,CATRGGGLEAFF
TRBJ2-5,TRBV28,CASSFDALSETQYF
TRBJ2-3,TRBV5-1,CASSPWDNRGTQYF
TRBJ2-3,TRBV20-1,CSARSPVTDTQYF
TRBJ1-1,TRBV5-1,CASKIGQGMNTEAFF
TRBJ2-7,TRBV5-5,CASSLDSPKYEQYF
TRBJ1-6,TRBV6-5,CASSYSGGQNQFPLHF
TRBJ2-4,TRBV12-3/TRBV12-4,CASRWTGAKNIQYF
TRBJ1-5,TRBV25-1,CASSDSGFLQHF
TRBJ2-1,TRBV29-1,CSVEFLGQAYNEQFF
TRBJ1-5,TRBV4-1,CASSRGTGAGDQPQHF
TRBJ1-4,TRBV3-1,CASSRDRYYEKLFF
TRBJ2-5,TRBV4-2,CASSQRGGGETQYF
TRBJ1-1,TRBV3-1,CASATTGGFEAFF
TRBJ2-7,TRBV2,CASSESSGSYEQYF
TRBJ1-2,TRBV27,CASSLSGSGYTF
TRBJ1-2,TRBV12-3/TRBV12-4,CASTFGTWGYTF
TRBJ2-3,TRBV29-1,CAGREGGTDTQYF
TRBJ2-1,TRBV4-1,CASSQDVASLWFF
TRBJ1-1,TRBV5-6,CASNLGDAEAFF
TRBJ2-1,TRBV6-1,CASSDVGLAGFYNEQFF
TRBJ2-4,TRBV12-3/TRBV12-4,CASSSGTGVSWDIQYF
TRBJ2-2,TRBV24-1,CATSDLGSGQGVPGELFF
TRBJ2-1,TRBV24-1,CATSLLFAGRTFYNEQFF
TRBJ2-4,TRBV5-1,CASSLAGGGGNIQYF
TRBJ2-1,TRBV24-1,CATSELGLAGEQFF
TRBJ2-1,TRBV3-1,CASSLTSGNSNEQFF
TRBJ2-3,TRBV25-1,CASRARSDTDTQYF
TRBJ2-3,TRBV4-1,CASSRWDTQYF
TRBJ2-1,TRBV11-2,CASSLGGRHEQFF
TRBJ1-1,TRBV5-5,CASILWTGNTEAFF
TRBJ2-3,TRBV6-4,CASSDHRTSGREDTQYF
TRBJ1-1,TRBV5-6,CASSLEVMAEAFF